Described below is a single T cell receptor beta chain sequence and its context. Its cognate antigen is unknown. The entry originates in a study of long-term antiretroviral therapy in people with HIV. Trimming shortened V by 5 bases and J by 3 bases, and 13 bases separated the two germline ends. The CDR3 spans 14 residues. The germline CDR1 and CDR2 sequences are MGHRA and YSYEKL. Study-level results: The repertoire was dominated at all time points by clones expanded before ART. Repertoires with HIV possessed tighter CDR3 length spans than those of controls.

It was version v3.0 of the immunoSEQ assay that was run at survey level. Sequencing had a target that covered 40,000-50,000 T-cell genomes per sample. Clones were sequenced by immunoSEQ multiplex PCR, and TCRdb holds only the in-frame ones, with some missing. The profile shows roughly 16,000 clones, around 88% of them singletons. The starting material was unsorted PBMCs, obtained more than 2.2 years before starting antiretroviral therapy. This chain uses TRBV4-1 with TRBJ1-1; a weak D match, TRBD1 (6 bases). This receptor was taken from a woman in her twenties or thirties with HIV. CDR3 sequence reads: CASSTQGFDTEAFF. The CDR3, as DNA: TGCGCCAGCAGCACTCAGGGGTTTGACACTGAAGCTTTCTTT.